This is a list of T cell receptor beta chains from one sample in a study of cytomegalovirus exposure and HLA in healthy donors. Method: immunoSEQ multiplex PCR; TCRdb's copy keeps in-frame clones and lacks some. The sample has roughly 150,000 clones, 80% to 95% seen once; the top ten hold approximately 0.7%. The sample taken for sequencing was PBMCs. These TCRs come from a man younger than 35 in good health and CMV-seronegative. CDR3s include the opening cysteine and the closing phenylalanine or tryptophan. D genes are given only for firm matches. Only some rows state a clone size, as once, few, many or a class for expanded clones.

J	length	V	size	D	DNA	CDR3
TRBJ1-1	13	TRBV7-3	NA	TRBD1	TGTGCCAGCAGCCGACAGGGTAACACTGAAGCTTTCTTT	CASSRQGNTEAFF
TRBJ2-3	10	TRBV7-9	few	NA	TGTGCCAGCAGCCCGACAACGCAGTATTTT	CASSPTTQYF
TRBJ1-2	14	TRBV6-5	NA	TRBD1	TGTGCCAGCAGTTCAGACAGGGCCCCTTATGGCTACACCTTC	CASSSDRAPYGYTF
TRBJ1-1	15	TRBV15	NA	NA	TGTGCCACCAGCAGCCCCTGGGGGGGAGACACTGAAGCTTTCTTT	CATSSPWGGDTEAFF
TRBJ2-7	15	TRBV30	NA	TRBD1	TGTGCCTGGAGCCGGGACAGGGGACGGGTGGGGGAGCAGTACTTC	CAWSRDRGRVGEQYF
TRBJ2-7	15	TRBV30	NA	NA	TGTGCCTGGAGTGGCGGCGGGCGAATAACCTACGAGCAGTACTTC	CAWSGGGRITYEQYF
TRBJ1-4	16	TRBV28	NA	NA	TGTGCCAGCAGTTTATCATCGGGGGTGACTAATGAAAAACTGTTTTTT	CASSLSSGVTNEKLFF
TRBJ2-1	14	TRBV11-3	once	TRBD2	TGTGCCGTCAAACTAGCGGGAGACTACAATGAGCAGTTCTTC	CAVKLAGDYNEQFF
TRBJ2-1	16	TRBV19	NA	TRBD1	TGTGCCAGTCGAAATGTGACAGGGGGCGGCTACAATGAGCAGTTCTTC	CASRNVTGGGYNEQFF
TRBJ1-1	13	TRBV29-1	NA	TRBD1	TGCAGCGTTGGGACAGGGCCGAACACTGAAGCTTTCTTT	CSVGTGPNTEAFF
TRBJ2-1	15	TRBV5-1	NA	TRBD2	TGCGCCAGCAGCACCGGACTAGCGGGGGGGCAGGAGCAGTTCTTC	CASSTGLAGGQEQFF
TRBJ1-2	13	TRBV11-3	NA	NA	TGTGCCAGCAGCTACGACGGGGAGAGGGGCTACACCTTC	CASSYDGERGYTF
TRBJ2-2	15	TRBV27	NA	NA	TGTGCCAGCAGTCAAAATACCCAGGGAACCGGGGAGCTGTTTTTT	CASSQNTQGTGELFF
TRBJ1-6	17	TRBV30	NA	NA	TGTGCCTATGACGCCGGGGGAATGGGGCCCTATAATTCACCCCTCCACTTT	CAYDAGGMGPYNSPLHF
TRBJ1-1	15	TRBV7-9	NA	TRBD1	TGTGCCAGCAGCTTTGGACAGGGGATGAACACTGAAGCTTTCTTT	CASSFGQGMNTEAFF
TRBJ2-5	14	TRBV19	few	NA	TGTGCCAGTAGTCTAGGGACTTCCCCAGAGACCCAGTACTTC	CASSLGTSPETQYF
TRBJ1-1	13	TRBV29-1	NA	NA	TGCAGCGTGAAGGCGGACAGTGGAGTCGGAGCTTTCTTT	CSVKADSGVGAFF
TRBJ1-1	12	TRBV6-5	NA	TRBD1	TGTGCCAGCAGTCACCGGGACAGTGGAGCTTTCTTT	CASSHRDSGAFF
TRBJ2-1	13	TRBV7-6	NA	NA	TGTGCCAGCAGCTTAGGCCTGGTGACACCCCAGGTCTTC	CASSLGLVTPQVF
TRBJ2-5	14	TRBV2	NA	NA	TGTGCCACACCTAAAAAGGACTCAGCCAGGACCCAGTACTTC	CATPKKDSARTQYF
TRBJ2-7	12	TRBV19	NA	NA	TGTGCCAGTAGTAGTACAGGGTACGAGCAGTACTTC	CASSSTGYEQYF
TRBJ2-1	15	TRBV11-3	once	TRBD2	TGTGCCAGCAGCTTCCCAAGCGGGAGGGTGTGGGAGCAGTTCTTC	CASSFPSGRVWEQFF
TRBJ2-5	14	TRBV9	NA	NA	TGTGCCAGCAGCGTGAGTCAGGGGAAAGAGACCCAGTACTTC	CASSVSQGKETQYF
TRBJ2-5	19	TRBV9	NA	TRBD1	TGTGCCAGCAGCAACCCGGGACAGGGTTTTAGGTCGAGTCAAGAGACCCAGTACTTC	CASSNPGQGFRSSQETQYF
TRBJ2-5	14	TRBV6-1	NA	TRBD2	TGTGCCAGCAGAGGAGCGGGGGGGCAGGAGACCCAGTACTTC	CASRGAGGQETQYF
TRBJ1-2	16	TRBV5-1	NA	NA	TGCGCCAGCAGGGCTCAAAGCGCGAGGGAAAACTATGGCTACACCTTC	CASRAQSARENYGYTF
TRBJ2-1	18	TRBV7-2	NA	NA	TGTGCCAGCAGCATAGACGGGTTTGGACAGAGTTTTTTGAATGAGCAGTTCTTC	CASSIDGFGQSFLNEQFF
TRBJ1-1	17	TRBV9	NA	TRBD1	TGTGCCAGCAGCGTAGAGATTATCCCGGGACAGGGGGGCGGGGCTTTCTTT	CASSVEIIPGQGGGAFF
TRBJ1-4	15	TRBV4-3	NA	NA	TGCGCCAGCAGCCAAGGGGTGGGACTTTATGAAAAACTGTTTTTT	CASSQGVGLYEKLFF
TRBJ1-2	15	TRBV4-1	NA	NA	TGCGCCAGCAGCCCTCCATTGGGCAGGGTCCATGGCTACACCTTC	CASSPPLGRVHGYTF
TRBJ2-5	14	TRBV27	NA	TRBD2	TGTGCCAGCAGTCCCGGGGGGTACCAAGAGACCCAGTACTTC	CASSPGGYQETQYF
TRBJ2-1	13	TRBV7-2	NA	NA	TGTGCCAGCAGCTTTGGGGGGGCCGATGAGCAGTTCTTC	CASSFGGADEQFF
TRBJ2-1	16	TRBV7-6	NA	TRBD2	TGTGCCAGCAGCTCCCCTCCGGGGGGAGCTTACAATGAGCAGTTCTTC	CASSSPPGGAYNEQFF
TRBJ2-7	14	TRBV6-5	NA	TRBD1	TGTGCCAGCAGTTACGGACAGGGCCGCTACGAGCAGTACTTC	CASSYGQGRYEQYF